The 10 T cell receptor beta chains in this list originate from one sample, sequenced in a study of T cells in Graves' hyperthyroidism and ophthalmopathy (dated 2019 in TCRdb). Preparation of the library involved multiplex PCR. This sample was sequenced with an Illumina HiSeq 2000. The TCR beta CDR3 regions were amplified from RNA transcripts. The TCR CDR3 was subjected to a first round of RT-PCR using the HTBI primer set and the Qiagen OneStep RT-PCR kit. TCRdb's own reprocessing of the public reads used fastp at Q25 and MiXCR and kept productive beta chains. Each CDR3 protein appears once, grouped with its most common genes and DNA. This sample is represented by fewer than 600,000 distinct CDR3 sequences; 12% to 15% of them were singletons. About 15% of the sample comes from the top ten. What was sequenced was blood. All receptors derive from a woman between 40 and 50 years old with Graves' hyperthyroidism.

The chain has TRBV15 and TRBJ1-2; D gene unclear. The germline CDR1 and CDR2 sequences are LNHNV and YYDKDF (reference sequence). The V end was cut by 6 bases, the J end by 1 base, with 12 bases between. The CDR3 is made up of 14 amino acids. CDR3 nucleotide sequence: TGTGCCACCAGAGTAGCCGGCAGTAACTATGGCTACACCTTC. Its translation is CATRVAGSNYGYTF.

This clonotype came up many times. CDR3 in amino acids: CASSLKNRGMNTEAFF. CDR3 coding DNA: TGTGCCAGCAGTCTCAAGAACAGGGGAATGAACACTGAAGCTTTCTTT. V is TRBV12-3 or TRBV12-4 and J is TRBJ1-1; 7 nucleotides line up with TRBD1. V trimming: 5 bases; J trimming: 0 bases; junction bases outside the gene matches: 9. The CDR3 has 16 amino acids.

The sample holds a few counts of this clonotype. A much larger clone sits a single nucleotide away, making a read error possible. The V and J genes are TRBV5-1 and TRBJ2-1; D could derive from TRBD1 or TRBD2 (6 bases each). Trimming stripped 10 bases from V and 3 bases from J, with 20 bases between. The CDR3 has 15 residues. Looked up from germline, CDR1 is SGHRS and CDR2 is YFSETQ. The CDR3 spells CAGTTGEGHYNEQFF. Here the CDR3 DNA reads TGCGCCGGCACCACGGGAGAGGGACACTACAATGAGCAGTTCTTC.

The table lists this clonotype with many counts. The genes are TRBV6-1 and TRBJ2-7; 10 bases map to TRBD1. The CDR3 totals 16 residues. CDR1 is MNHNS and CDR2 is SASEGT in the germline V gene. Trimming cost V 6 bases and J 0 bases; bases outside gene matches: 8. CDR3 region: CASRLRDRGSSYEQYF. CDR3 in DNA: TGTGCCAGCAGACTACGGGACAGGGGCAGCTCCTACGAGCAGTACTTC.

This clonotype was detected many times. This chain joins TRBV5-1 and TRBJ1-2; 8 nucleotides match TRBD1. Losses at the gene ends were 4 bases for V and 2 bases for J; bases not matched to a gene: 7. The CDR3 length is 15 residues. The germline V gene has CDR1 SGHRS and CDR2 YFSETQ. As DNA, the CDR3 is TGCGCCAGCAGCGCCGGAGGGACAGGAAACTATGGCTACACCTTC. Its translation: CASSAGGTGNYGYTF.

The table lists this clonotype with many counts. The chain recombines TRBV24-1 with TRBJ2-2, with D perhaps TRBD1 (5 bases). CDR3 length: 16 residues. Trimming removed 4 bases at V and 5 bases at J, with 16 bases between. Germline V gene lookup returns CDR1 KGHDR and CDR2 SFDVKD. CDR3 region: CATSDPGQGRTGELFF. The CDR3 DNA is TGTGCCACCAGTGACCCCGGGCAGGGAAGGACCGGGGAGCTGTTTTTT.

This clonotype was observed at least ten times. The V gene is TRBV6-1, the J gene TRBJ2-5; D gene ambiguous. The CDR3 runs to 13 residues. V shed 6 bases and J shed 3 bases, with 11 bases lying between them. Germline loops: CDR1 MNHNS, CDR2 SASEGT. Here the CDR3 DNA reads TGTGCCAGCAGCAGATCACCGAAAGAGACCCAGTACTTC. Residues: CASSRSPKETQYF.

This clonotype was found a few times. The chain links TRBV19 to TRBJ2-7, with TRBD1 matching 9 bases. Germline trimming cut 5 bases from V and 6 bases from J; bases unmatched to any gene: 5. CDR3 size: 13 residues. The germline V gene has CDR1 LNHDA and CDR2 SQIVND (reference sequence). CDR3 in amino acids: CASSARTGAEQYF. The CDR3 DNA reads TGTGCCAGTAGTGCCCGGACAGGGGCCGAGCAGTACTTC.

This clonotype was seen more than once but under ten times. The junction departs from the called germline gene at one end, perhaps through a read error. V gene TRBV6-5 combines with J gene TRBJ1-5, with 9 bases matching TRBD1. Germline V lookup: CDR1 MNHEY, CDR2 SVGAGI. The CDR3 is 15 residues long. The CDR3 reads CAGSLGQGYRQPQHF. The CDR3 DNA follows: TGTGCCGGCAGTTTGGGACAGGGTTATCGCCAGCCCCAGCATTTT.

The V call is TRBV20-1, the J call TRBJ1-2, with 9 bases aligning to TRBD1. Trimming at V came to 5 bases and at J to 5 bases, leaving 6 bases not matched to a gene. The CDR3 totals 13 residues. Germline CDR1 is DFQATT and CDR2 is SNEGSKA (reference sequence). CDR3 loop: CSAETGTGYGYTF. In DNA form, the CDR3 reads TGCAGTGCTGAAACCGGGACAGGGTATGGCTACACCTTC.